A selection of T cell receptor beta chains follows, all from one sample in a study of blood T cell repertoires in COVID-19. Sequencing was performed with immunoSEQ multiplex PCR; in TCRdb, only in-frame clones are kept and a portion is missing. The sample contains fewer than 150,000 clones, around four fifths of which appear only once. Sequencing input: peripheral blood. The receptors come from a woman aged 80 or over with acute or convalescent COVID-19. The CDR3 runs from the conserved cysteine through the conserved F or W. Fields, in order: J gene, D gene, clone size, V gene, CDR3 DNA, CDR3 protein. The D gene is left open where the match is weak. Clone size is not always given. Where it is, it says once, few, many or a class for expanded clones.

j_call: TRBJ1-2; d_call: -; clone_size: -; v_call: TRBV28; cdr3_nt: TGTGCCATTAGGAGCGGGGACGCCTATGGCTACACCTTC; cdr3_aa: CAIRSGDAYGYTF
j_call: TRBJ1-2; d_call: -; clone_size: -; v_call: TRBV5-1; cdr3_nt: TGCGCCAGCAGCTCGCTGACAGACTATGGCTACACCTTC; cdr3_aa: CASSSLTDYGYTF
j_call: TRBJ2-1; d_call: -; clone_size: -; v_call: TRBV20-1; cdr3_nt: TGCAGTGCTAGTGGACAGACACCGCCTTGGGGGCAGTTCTTC; cdr3_aa: CSASGQTPPWGQFF
j_call: TRBJ1-1; d_call: -; clone_size: once; v_call: TRBV11-2; cdr3_nt: TGTGCCAGCAGCTTAGAATTTGCAGGGAACACTGAAGCTTTCTTT; cdr3_aa: CASSLEFAGNTEAFF
j_call: TRBJ1-6; d_call: -; clone_size: -; v_call: TRBV5-4; cdr3_nt: TGTGCCAGCAGCAAGGGCGGAGGGGCAGATAATTCACCCCTCCACTTT; cdr3_aa: CASSKGGGADNSPLHF
j_call: TRBJ2-3; d_call: TRBD1; clone_size: -; v_call: TRBV27; cdr3_nt: TGTGCCAGCAGTCCGCACCTCATCTTTGACAGGGCAGCAGATACGCAGTATTTT; cdr3_aa: CASSPHLIFDRAADTQYF
j_call: TRBJ1-1; d_call: -; clone_size: few; v_call: TRBV18; cdr3_nt: TGTGCCACCCTAAGGGGGGGCGTCGACACTGAAGCTTTCTTT; cdr3_aa: CATLRGGVDTEAFF
j_call: TRBJ1-2; d_call: -; clone_size: -; v_call: TRBV5-1; cdr3_nt: TGCGCCAGCAGCTTGGAAGGTCCTAGAACAACCTATGGCTACACCTTC; cdr3_aa: CASSLEGPRTTYGYTF
j_call: TRBJ2-5; d_call: -; clone_size: -; v_call: TRBV4-2; cdr3_nt: TGTGCCAGCAGCCAGGTCCGGGATCAAGAGACCCAGTACTTC; cdr3_aa: CASSQVRDQETQYF
j_call: TRBJ2-3; d_call: -; clone_size: -; v_call: TRBV5-1; cdr3_nt: TGCGCCAGCAGCTTGGGCGTTGTACAGGGTTCAGATACGCAGTATTTT; cdr3_aa: CASSLGVVQGSDTQYF
j_call: TRBJ1-4; d_call: TRBD1; clone_size: -; v_call: TRBV19; cdr3_nt: TGTGCCAATACCGGGGGACAGGGCTCGAATGAAAAACTGTTTTTT; cdr3_aa: CANTGGQGSNEKLFF
j_call: TRBJ2-7; d_call: TRBD2; clone_size: -; v_call: TRBV5-1; cdr3_nt: TGCGCCAGCAGCTCGCGGACTAGCTACGAGCAGTACTTC; cdr3_aa: CASSSRTSYEQYF
j_call: TRBJ1-1; d_call: -; clone_size: -; v_call: TRBV7-9; cdr3_nt: TGTGCCAGCAGCCCACCCGTGGGCAGCCCGGGGGTGGCTTTCTTT; cdr3_aa: CASSPPVGSPGVAFF
j_call: TRBJ2-7; d_call: TRBD2; clone_size: -; v_call: TRBV6-2/TRBV6-3; cdr3_nt: TGTGCCAGCAGTTATCGCGGTCGGGAGGCCTACGAGCAGTACTTC; cdr3_aa: CASSYRGREAYEQYF
j_call: TRBJ1-5; d_call: -; clone_size: -; v_call: TRBV9; cdr3_nt: TGTGCCAGCAGCGTAGCCCAGAATCAGCCCCAGCATTTT; cdr3_aa: CASSVAQNQPQHF
j_call: TRBJ1-4; d_call: TRBD1; clone_size: -; v_call: TRBV6-1; cdr3_nt: TGTGCCAGCAGTGAACCGGGACAGGGCACTGAAAAACTGTTTTTT; cdr3_aa: CASSEPGQGTEKLFF
j_call: TRBJ1-2; d_call: -; clone_size: few; v_call: TRBV20-1; cdr3_nt: TGCAGTGCCAGTTCTTTCGGGAGTTCTAGCTACACCTTC; cdr3_aa: CSASSFGSSSYTF
j_call: TRBJ2-5; d_call: -; clone_size: -; v_call: TRBV2; cdr3_nt: TGTGCCAGCAGTGATGGACCAGGGGAGACCCAGTACTTC; cdr3_aa: CASSDGPGETQYF
j_call: TRBJ2-5; d_call: -; clone_size: -; v_call: TRBV10-1; cdr3_nt: TGCGCCAGCAGTGAGTCCCGAGGTGGGACCCAGTACTTC; cdr3_aa: CASSESRGGTQYF
j_call: TRBJ2-5; d_call: -; clone_size: -; v_call: TRBV19; cdr3_nt: TGTGCCAGTAGGGACAGCCAAGAGACCCAGTACTTC; cdr3_aa: CASRDSQETQYF